This entry lists 31 T cell receptor beta chains sequenced from one sample in a study of blood T cell repertoires in COVID-19. Profiled with immunoSEQ multiplex PCR; TCRdb holds only in-frame clones, not every one. The data hold about 270,000 clones, with more than 85% observed a single time. Sequenced input: peripheral blood. All receptors come from a person in their late teens or twenties with COVID-19, enrolled during active disease.

The chain is built from TRBV20-1 and TRBJ1-2, with D unclear. The ends were cut back, 0 bases at V and 8 bases at J, with 4 bases in the middle. This CDR3 spans 10 amino acids. CDR1 and CDR2 (germline): DFQATT, SNEGSKA (reference sequence). CDR3 region: CSAREEGYTF. The CDR3 DNA reads as TGCAGTGCTAGAGAAGAGGGCTACACCTTC.

The chain combines TRBV6-6 with TRBJ2-7; D gene ambiguous. The CDR3 has 14 amino acids. Germline V lookup: CDR1 MNHNY, CDR2 SVGAGI (reference sequence). The V and J ends lost 2 bases and 6 bases respectively, with 14 bases between them. The CDR3 reads CASSYPERRSEQYF. DNA for the CDR3: TGTGCCAGCAGTTACCCGGAGAGACGATCCGAGCAGTACTTC.

The genes are TRBV18 and TRBJ2-7; D possibly corresponds to TRBD2 (5 bases). V lost 5 bases and J 0 bases, leaving 17 bases between the germline ends. This CDR3 has 16 amino acids. Germline V gene sequence: CDR1 KGHSH, CDR2 LQKENI. In nucleotides, the CDR3 is TGTGCCAGCTCATTTCCGGAACTAGGCGGCTCCTACGAGCAGTACTTC. This translates into CASSFPELGGSYEQYF.

The chain joins TRBV5-4 to TRBJ2-2, with D perhaps TRBD2 (5 bases). Germline-derived CDR1 and CDR2 are SGHNT and YYREEE (reference sequence). This CDR3 has 16 residues. V was shortened by 0 bases and J by 1 base, with 10 bases between the two germline ends. The CDR3 DNA reads TGTGCCAGCAGCTTGGGGACTTACGAGAACACCGGGGAGCTGTTTTTT. This translates into CASSLGTYENTGELFF.

V and J are TRBV4-3 and TRBJ2-5, with 7 nucleotides matching TRBD2. Germline CDR1 LGHNA, CDR2 YSLEER. The CDR3 contains 14 residues. V shed 1 base and J 1 base; nucleotides not matched to a gene: 0. Here the CDR3 reads CASSQGLAQETQYF. In DNA, the CDR3 is TGCGCCAGCAGCCAAGGACTAGCCCAAGAGACCCAGTACTTC.

The chain combines TRBV18 with TRBJ2-7; 10 bases are a match to TRBD1. After removal of 6 bases from V and 3 bases from J, the junction contained 8 bases not matched to a gene. The CDR3 loop spans 15 amino acids. Germline CDR1 and CDR2: KGHSH and LQKENI. In DNA form, the CDR3 reads TGTGCCAGCTCCCCCCGGGACAGGGGATTCTACGAGCAGTACTTC. Translated, it gives CASSPRDRGFYEQYF.

The chain carries TRBV7-9 and TRBJ2-7; TRBD1 aligns across 7 bases. The germline V gene encodes CDR1 SEHNR and CDR2 FQNEAQ (reference sequence). The ends lost 5 bases at V and 6 bases at J; junction bases unmatched: 7. CDR3 length: 13 residues. CDR3 sequence (DNA): TGTGCCAGCAGCCAGACAGGGACCCCCGAGCAGTACTTC. Protein sequence: CASSQTGTPEQYF.

The genes are TRBV11-3 and TRBJ2-5; TRBD2 agrees at 10 bases. Germline V gene sequence: CDR1 SGHNT, CDR2 YENEEA. V lost 5 bases, J lost 5 bases, and 2 bases stayed unmatched. The CDR3 sequence is 13 residues long. CDR3 residues: CASSPSGSETQYF. The CDR3 DNA reads TGTGCCAGCAGCCCTAGCGGGAGTGAGACCCAGTACTTC.

The rearrangement joins TRBV25-1 to TRBJ2-5; TRBD1 agrees at 11 bases. Losses at the gene ends were 3 bases for V and 4 bases for J; bases not matched to a gene: 7. This CDR3 spans 16 amino acids. Germline-derived CDR1 and CDR2 are MGHDK and SYGVNS. CDR3 amino acids: CASSDSRTGGRETQYF. Here the CDR3 DNA reads TGTGCCAGCAGTGACTCCCGGACAGGGGGCCGAGAGACCCAGTACTTC.

V usage is TRBV4-1 and J usage is TRBJ2-1; the D gene is possibly TRBD1 (6 bases). Germline V CDR1 and CDR2: MGHRA, YSYEKL. This CDR3 comprises 14 residues. Trimming stripped 6 bases from V and 5 bases from J, with 14 bases between. CDR3 sequence (DNA): TGCGCCAGCAGGCTTAAGGCAGGGGACAATGAGCAGTTCTTC. Its translation is CASRLKAGDNEQFF.

The chain has TRBV3-1 (or the pseudogene TRBV3-2) and TRBJ1-6, with TRBD1 matching 8 bases. The CDR3 consists of 15 residues. Germline trimming cut 0 bases from V and 7 bases from J; bases unmatched to any gene: 2. Germline lookup yields CDR1 LGHDT and CDR2 YNNKEL (reference sequence). CDR3 amino acids: CASSQDRGPNSPLHF. CDR3 bases: TGTGCCAGCAGCCAAGACAGGGGGCCCAATTCACCCCTCCACTTT.

The V gene is TRBV7-2, the J gene TRBJ2-7; 9 positions agree with TRBD1. V shed 6 bases, J shed 0 bases, and the junction held 6 bases outside the gene matches. CDR1 is SGHTA, CDR2 FQGNSA, per germline. This CDR3 comprises 15 residues. CDR3 loop: CASSFTGGHSYEQYF. The DNA of the CDR3 is TGTGCCAGCAGTTTTACAGGGGGCCACTCCTACGAGCAGTACTTC. Complete variable domain (other parts from reference TRBV7-2 and TRBJ2-7): GAGVSQSPSNKVTEKGKDVELRCDPISGHTALYWYRQSLGQGLEFLIYFQGNSAPDKSGLPSDRFSAERTGGSVSTLTIQRTQQEDSAVYLCASSFTGGHSYEQYFGPGTRLTVT.

A note on this clone: The sample contains more than one DNA sequence encoding this CDR3. CDR3 in amino acids: CASSQDRGQPQHF. The DNA for the CDR3 is TGCGCCAGCAGCCAAGATAGGGGTCAGCCCCAGCATTTT. V is TRBV4-1 and J is TRBJ1-5, with D possibly matching TRBD1 (5 bases). The CDR3 contains 13 residues. With 0 bases removed from V and 6 bases from J, the gap between germline ends came to 6 bases. The germline V gene has CDR1 MGHRA and CDR2 YSYEKL.

V is TRBV6-5 and J is TRBJ2-7; 14 positions match TRBD2. Unmatched junction bases numbered 3, after V lost 0 bases and J lost 5 bases. Germline V gene data show CDR1 as MNHEY and CDR2 as SVGAGI. The CDR3 is made up of 16 amino acids. CDR3 loop: CASSYSGLAGVNEQYF. In DNA, the CDR3 is TGTGCCAGCAGTTACTCGGGACTAGCGGGAGTCAACGAGCAGTACTTC.

The rearrangement joins TRBV6-5 to TRBJ1-3; D is unclear. Trimming took 5 bases from V and 2 from J, leaving 10 bases between them. Germline-derived CDR1 and CDR2 are MNHEY and SVGAGI. This CDR3 has 14 residues. CDR3 bases: TGTGCCAGCAGTCACCGCGAAGCTGGAAACACCATATATTTT. Protein sequence: CASSHREAGNTIYF.

The sample holds a few counts of this clone. The chain couples TRBV25-1 to TRBJ2-7; perhaps TRBD2 as D (5 bases). Germline CDR1 MGHDK, CDR2 SYGVNS. Trimming removed 3 bases at V and 3 bases at J, with 9 bases between. This CDR3 is built from 13 residues. Written as DNA, the CDR3 is TGTGCCAGCAGTGACCCCGGGAACTACGAGCAGTACTTC. Translating it yields CASSDPGNYEQYF.

CDR3 protein: CASRDSSYNSPLHF. The CDR3 DNA sequence: TGCGCCAGCAGGGACAGCTCCTATAATTCACCCCTCCACTTT. The V call is TRBV5-1, the J call TRBJ1-6; D possibly corresponds to TRBD1 (6 bases). Trimming took off 5 bases at V and 0 bases at J, with 6 bases between the two ends. This CDR3 has 14 residues. CDR1 SGHRS and CDR2 YFSETQ come from the germline V gene.

The chain joins TRBV7-9 to TRBJ1-2; 7 bases line up with TRBD1. Germline CDR1 and CDR2: SEHNR and FQNEAQ (reference sequence). V shed 4 bases and J 8 bases; nucleotides not matched to a gene: 13. CDR3 length equals 15 residues. The CDR3 is CASSSLRDSGRGYTF. In DNA, the CDR3 is TGTGCCAGCAGCTCCCTCCGGGACAGTGGACGGGGCTACACCTTC.

The CDR3 region has the DNA TGTGCCAGCACATCGAATATTCGGGAGTATAATTCACCCCTCCACTTT. It specifies CASTSNIREYNSPLHF. This chain joins TRBV28 and TRBJ1-6; D call uncertain. V dropped 7 bases and J dropped 4 bases, with 17 bases sitting between them. The CDR3 runs to 16 residues. From germline, CDR1 is MDHEN and CDR2 SYDVKM.

CDR3 sequence reads: CASSSSGTSGATDTQYF. DNA of the CDR3: TGTGCCAGCAGCTCATCCGGGACTAGCGGGGCCACAGATACGCAGTATTTT. The chain couples TRBV7-8 to TRBJ2-3; 13 nucleotides match TRBD2. V lost 4 bases and J lost 2; bases outside the gene matches: 6. The CDR3 length is 17 residues. In germline, CDR1 is SGHVS, CDR2 FQNEAQ.

The V gene is TRBV6-6, the J gene TRBJ2-7; 9 bases fit TRBD1. Looked up from germline, CDR1 is MNHNY and CDR2 is SVGAGI (reference sequence). The CDR3 extends over 17 amino acids. The junction had 11 bases not matched to a gene; V was cut back by 5 bases and J by 0 bases. The CDR3 sequence: CASSHTSGTGSSYEQYF. CDR3 nucleotide sequence: TGTGCCAGCAGTCACACCTCCGGGACAGGGTCCTCCTACGAGCAGTACTTC.

V is TRBV19 and J is TRBJ2-1; 14 bases agree with TRBD2. This CDR3 spans 14 amino acids. Germline-derived CDR1 and CDR2 are LNHDA and SQIVND (reference sequence). Trimming removed 4 bases from V and 15 bases from J; junction bases left unmatched: 8. The CDR3 here is CASSTGTSGSSSFF. In DNA, the CDR3 is TGTGCCAGTAGTACAGGGACTAGCGGGAGCTCGTCGTTCTTC.

The J gene is TRBJ1-2, the V gene TRBV19; D gene uncertain. The CDR3 sequence is 9 residues long. V was clipped by 11 bases and J by 9 bases, with 10 bases between them. In germline, CDR1 is LNHDA, CDR2 SQIVND (reference sequence). Written as DNA, the CDR3 is TGTGCCTCCACTTTGCGCTACACCTTC. It codes for CASTLRYTF.

In this sample, this clone turned up once. This chain links TRBV5-6 with TRBJ1-1; no clear D gene. Trimming left V 4 bases short and J 4 bases short, with 14 bases between. CDR1 is SGHDT and CDR2 is YYEEEE in the germline V gene. The CDR3 is made up of 14 amino acids. CDR3 amino acids: CASSHPTVSTEAFF. Written as DNA, the CDR3 is TGTGCCAGCAGCCATCCTACGGTGAGCACTGAAGCTTTCTTT.

This chain links TRBV10-3 with TRBJ1-1; no firm D call. This CDR3 has 13 amino acids. In germline, CDR1 is ENHRY, CDR2 SYGVKD. The V gene lost 10 bases and the J gene lost 2 bases, with 14 bases spanning the gap. The CDR3 protein is CATTPGSNTEAFF. CDR3 DNA sequence: TGTGCCACCACCCCGGGGAGCAACACTGAAGCTTTCTTT.

This rearrangement joins TRBV12-3 or TRBV12-4 to TRBJ2-5; tentatively, D is TRBD1 (6 bases). CDR3 length: 13 residues. The V and J ends lost 7 bases and 1 base respectively, with 10 bases between them. The CDR3 protein is CASTADSQETQYF. CDR3 nucleotides: TGTGCCAGCACCGCGGACAGCCAAGAGACCCAGTACTTC.

This sequence joins TRBV12-3 or TRBV12-4 and TRBJ2-7; D is undetermined. V dropped 3 bases and J dropped 6 bases, with 9 bases sitting between them. The length of the CDR3 is 12 residues. The CDR3 region has the DNA TGTGCCAGCAGTTTTGCGGCAGCCGAGCAGTACTTC. Protein sequence: CASSFAAAEQYF.

The rearrangement links TRBV2 to TRBJ2-1, with 9 positions matching TRBD2. Per the germline V gene, CDR1 is SNHLY and CDR2 is FYNNEI. The V gene end was trimmed by 3 bases and the J gene end by 9 bases; junction bases not matched to a gene: 0. This CDR3 has 12 amino acids. The CDR3 region is CASSEREGEQFF. Written as DNA, the CDR3 is TGTGCCAGCAGTGAGCGGGAGGGTGAGCAGTTCTTC.

The V gene is TRBV11-1, the J gene TRBJ2-7; TRBD2 might be the D (5 bases). The CDR3 loop spans 13 amino acids. From germline, CDR1 is SGHAT and CDR2 FQDESV (reference sequence). Trimming took 8 bases from V and 5 from J, leaving 16 bases between them. CDR3 DNA: TGTGCCAGCCACGAAGGGCCCGGGGACGAGCAGTACTTC. Translation gives CASHEGPGDEQYF.

The V call is TRBV11-2, the J call TRBJ2-5; TRBD2 agrees at 7 bases. CDR1 is SGHAT, CDR2 FQNNGV, per germline. V lost 4 bases to trimming and J lost 7 bases; unmatched junction nucleotides: 6. CDR3 size: 13 residues. CDR3 amino acids: CASSSDGGMTQYF. For the CDR3, the DNA is TGTGCCAGCAGCTCGGACGGGGGGATGACCCAGTACTTC.

The J gene is TRBJ2-7, the V gene TRBV19; D gene ambiguous. Trimming removed 3 bases from V and 2 bases from J, with 14 bases in between. CDR1 and CDR2 (germline): LNHDA, SQIVND (reference sequence). The CDR3 has 15 residues. The DNA for the CDR3 is TGTGCCAGTAGTATTGCGGCTAACATCGCCTACGAGCAGTACTTC. Amino acid sequence: CASSIAANIAYEQYF.